Sequencing of this TCR beta chain was carried out in a study of T cell responses to AZD1222 COVID-19 vaccine (dated by TCRdb to the early 2020s). A note on the overall study: TCR sequencing covered approximately 230 trial participants: about 210 given two doses of AZD1222 and 26 given two doses of MenACWY control vaccine. Trial participants were enrolled into age subgroups of 18-55, 56-69 and 70-plus years, which contained approximately 150, 28 and 58 TCR-sequenced participants, respectively.

The time point label corresponds to: about 28 days (+/-7) after the second vaccine dose. Because spike-specific TCR depth and breadth did not differ between the two schedules, AZD1222 recipients who got a second dose at roughly 4 weeks were pooled with those who got a second dose at roughly 12 weeks. Vaccinee samples were obtained from the UK trials COV001 and COV002, which included a single-blind randomized controlled phase 2/3 trial of AZD1222 (ChAdOx1 nCoV-19) in healthy adults. For TCRbeta chain sequencing, PBMC samples were collected from trial participants at day 0 and at day 28 after the second dose. On this clone itself: What this receptor recognizes is not known. There are no base qualities to consult, and no much larger clone falls within one base.

The CDR3 regions of human TCRbeta chains were analyzed by immunosequencing. For the original study's pipeline: Repertoire TCRs were checked for matches against a reference library of SARS-CoV-2-specific TCRs that had been generated using the MIRA antigen-specificity platform. Breadth meant the fraction of unique TCRs that were SARS-CoV-2-associated, whereas depth meant the fraction of total T cells that were SARS-CoV-2-associated. Using the MIRA data, each spike-specific TCR was assigned both to the spike region to which the TCR was reactive and to a CD4 or CD8 class. Log10-transformed breadth and depth values were compared by one-way ANOVA with Sidak's multiple comparisons tests. Held by TCRdb, this immuneACCESS table contains in-frame sequences only and omits some clones. Under half of the omission traces to an unresolved V gene where checked; the cause of the rest is unknown. The D gene and trimming were derived from the DNA, and the V and J assignments and clone size from that table. The sample profile shows some 100,000 clones; about 93% of them were found once. Around 3.2% of the sample is in the top ten clones.

What the work shows at the level of the full study, not this receptor alone: The vaccine-associated CD4 TCRs covered the entire spike protein, and the dominant responses fell in regions 160-218 and 743-854. Participants were mostly white British, with more females than males. The authors suggested clonal diversity may have been underestimated. The 56-69-year group was small, and its depth increase did not reach significance, likely because of low power. No day 14 peak-response samples were available, so repertoires were characterized only after the peak T cell response. A significant rise in spike-specific TCR breadth and depth was observed after two AZD1222 doses relative to day 0 and relative to MenACWY recipients. Conclusions about previously exposed vaccinees are limited because only a handful of AZD1222 recipients were SARS-CoV-2 seropositive at baseline. Epitopes outside the regions mutated in the B.1.351 and B.1.1.7 variants were reportedly recognized by nearly half of the unique spike-specific TCRs.

The CDR3 contains 16 residues, cysteine and phenylalanine counted. The kept DNA is CDR3 alone, 48 bases in frame from the first base. V ends up 5 bases short and J 3 bases short, with an unmatched junction base count of 5. CDR1 and CDR2, looked up from the germline V gene (reference sequence), are LNHDA and SQIVND. The V and J genes are TRBV19 and TRBJ2-5, with 14 middle bases fitting TRBD2. Specimen: peripheral blood, collected 28 days after the second AZD1222 dose. This receptor was identified in an adult who received the AZD1222 COVID-19 vaccine. The CDR3 corresponds to CASSPETSGGEETQYF. The DNA sequence follows: TGTGCCAGTAGTCCCGAGACTAGCGGGGGGGAAGAGACCCAGTACTTC. Joined to the reference TRBV19 and TRBJ2-5 proteins, this CDR3 gives the full variable domain: DGGITQSPKYLFRKEGQNVTLSCEQNLNHDAMYWYRQDPGQGLRLIYYSQIVNDFQKGDIAEGYSVSREKKESFPLTVTSAQKNPTAFYLCASSPETSGGEETQYFGPGTRLLVL.